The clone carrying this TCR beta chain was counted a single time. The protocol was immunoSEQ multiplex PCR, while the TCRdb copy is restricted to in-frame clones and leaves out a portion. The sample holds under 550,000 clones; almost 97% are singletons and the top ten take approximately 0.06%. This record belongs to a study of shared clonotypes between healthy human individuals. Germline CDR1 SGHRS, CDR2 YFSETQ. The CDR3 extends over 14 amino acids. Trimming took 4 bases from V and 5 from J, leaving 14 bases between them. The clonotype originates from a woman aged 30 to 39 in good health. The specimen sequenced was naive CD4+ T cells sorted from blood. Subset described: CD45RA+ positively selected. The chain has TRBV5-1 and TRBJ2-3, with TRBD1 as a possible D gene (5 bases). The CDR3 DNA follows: TGCGCCAGCAGCAGTGACTGGGGCGGAGATACGCAGTATTTT. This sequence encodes CASSSDWGGDTQYF.